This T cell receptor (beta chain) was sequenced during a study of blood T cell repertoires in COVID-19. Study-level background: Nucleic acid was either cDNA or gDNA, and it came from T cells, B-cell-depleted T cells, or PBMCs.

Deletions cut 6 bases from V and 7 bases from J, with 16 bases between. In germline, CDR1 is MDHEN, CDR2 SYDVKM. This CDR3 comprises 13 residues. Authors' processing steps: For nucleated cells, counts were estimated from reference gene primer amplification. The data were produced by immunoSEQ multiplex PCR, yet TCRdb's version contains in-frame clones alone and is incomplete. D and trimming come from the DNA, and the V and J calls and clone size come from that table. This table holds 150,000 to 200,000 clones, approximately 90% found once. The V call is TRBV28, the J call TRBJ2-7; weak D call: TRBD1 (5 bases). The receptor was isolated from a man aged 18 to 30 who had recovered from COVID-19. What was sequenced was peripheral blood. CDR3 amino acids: CASSHNPTVEQYF. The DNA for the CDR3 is TGTGCCAGCAGCCATAACCCGACAGTTGAGCAGTACTTC.